This T cell receptor (beta chain) is drawn from a study of blood T cell repertoires in COVID-19. Using immunoSEQ multiplex PCR, the repertoire was profiled, and TCRdb retains in-frame clones only, with some absent. This table has under 200,000 clones, 70% to 90% appearing once. Clinical history reported by participants formed the basis on which cohorts were assigned. Each recovered donor of Cohort 3 presented with two negative PCRs, clearance, or symptom resolution. Trimming removed 8 bases from V and 6 bases from J, with 16 bases in between. Germline CDR1 is ENHRY and CDR2 is SYGVKD. The CDR3 length is 14 residues.

The chain joins TRBV10-3 to TRBJ2-2; D not resolved. The sample taken for sequencing was PBMCs or T cells enriched from blood (not recorded which). The origin of this receptor is a woman aged 18-30 years who had recovered from COVID-19. The CDR3 nucleotides are TGTGCCATCTCCTCAACAGCAATACCCGGGGAGCTGTTTTTT. The encoded protein is CAISSTAIPGELFF.